This TCR beta chain was identified during a study of T cell responses to AZD1222 COVID-19 vaccine. Broader study findings: It should be noted that donors were predominantly white British and more often female, and clonal diversity was possibly underestimated.

Turning to this clone: Its antigen is undetermined.

Sequencing was performed with immunoSEQ multiplex PCR; in TCRdb, only in-frame clones are kept and a portion is missing. The sample shows 84,000 or so clones, approximately 88% of them seen only once. J gave up 3 bases and V 0 bases, and 6 bases lay outside the gene matches. Germline-derived CDR1 and CDR2 are LNHNV and YYDKDF (reference sequence). This CDR3 comprises 17 residues. The chain recombines TRBV15 with TRBJ2-2; TRBD1 aligns across 8 bases. The source of this sequence is an adult in good health. The sequencing used peripheral blood, collected on day 0 of MenACWY control vaccination. For the CDR3, the DNA is TGTGCCACCAGCAGAGAACCGACAGGGGCCCACACCGGGGAGCTGTTTTTT. Protein: CATSREPTGAHTGELFF.